These T cell receptor beta chains were read from a single sample in a study of T cell responses to AZD1222 COVID-19 vaccine. TCRdb's copy holds only in-frame clones and misses some; the assay was immunoSEQ multiplex PCR. This sample carries about 110,000 clones, more than 75% of them seen once, and the ten largest clones take 2% to 3%. Sample: peripheral blood, taken on day 0 of AZD1222 vaccination. The receptors stem from an adult in good health. Both conserved end residues are part of each CDR3. D genes are given only for firm matches. Clone size is stated in some rows and not others, as once, few, many or a class when expanded.

TRBD2,.,TRBV2,TRBJ2-2,CASSRGVGDTGELFF,TGTGCCAGCAGTCGGGGGGTTGGGGACACCGGGGAGCTGTTTTTT
TRBD2,.,TRBV5-1,TRBJ2-3,CASSFTGTSDRSTDTQYF,TGCGCCAGCAGCTTTACCGGGACTAGCGACCGCAGCACAGATACGCAGTATTTT
.,once,TRBV13,TRBJ1-6,CASSTQTRTNSPLHF,TGTGCCAGCAGCACGCAAACACGTACAAATTCACCCCTCCACTTT
.,.,TRBV19,TRBJ2-1,CASSFGSSSYNEQFF,TGTGCCAGTAGTTTCGGGAGCAGCTCCTACAATGAGCAGTTCTTC
.,once,TRBV2,TRBJ1-6,CASSPKIDNSPLHF,TGTGCCAGCAGTCCAAAGATAGATAATTCACCCCTCCACTTT
.,.,TRBV6-5,TRBJ1-5,CASGVMGNQPQHF,TGTGCCAGCGGAGTCATGGGGAATCAGCCCCAGCATTTT
.,.,TRBV9,TRBJ2-3,CASSIDGETQYF,TGTGCCAGCAGCATAGACGGAGAGACGCAGTATTTT
.,.,TRBV15,TRBJ2-7,CATSRGGTGAYEQYF,TGTGCCACCAGCAGAGGCGGAACTGGAGCCTACGAGCAGTACTTC
.,few,TRBV11-3,TRBJ2-3,CASSLWIVGADVDTQYF,TGTGCCAGCAGCTTATGGATAGTCGGGGCTGATGTGGATACGCAGTATTTT
TRBD1,.,TRBV19,TRBJ2-5,CASSITRQGWETQYF,TGTGCCAGTAGTATAACTAGACAGGGGTGGGAGACCCAGTACTTC
TRBD2,.,TRBV11-2,TRBJ2-1,CASSLAASGRARPYNEQFF,TGTGCCAGCAGCTTAGCAGCTAGCGGGAGGGCCCGACCTTACAATGAGCAGTTCTTC
TRBD2,.,TRBV5-4,TRBJ2-1,CASSLVTSGGGEQFF,TGTGCCAGCAGCTTGGTCACTAGCGGGGGCGGTGAGCAGTTCTTC
TRBD1,.,TRBV28,TRBJ1-1,CASSFAGGFGAEAFF,TGTGCCAGCAGTTTTGCAGGGGGCTTTGGGGCTGAAGCTTTCTTT
.,.,TRBV6-2/TRBV6-3,TRBJ2-2,CASSYEGTQYTGELFF,TGTGCCAGCAGTTACGAAGGGACACAATACACCGGGGAGCTGTTTTTT
.,.,TRBV12-3/TRBV12-4,TRBJ2-7,CASSSLWEVEQYF,TGTGCCAGCAGTTCCCTATGGGAAGTCGAGCAGTACTTC
.,.,TRBV18,TRBJ2-1,CASSLRPGRQFF,TGTGCCAGCTCCCTTAGGCCGGGAAGGCAGTTCTTC
TRBD1,.,TRBV5-8,TRBJ1-2,CASSPRTGGYYGYTF,TGTGCCAGCAGCCCTCGGACAGGGGGATATTATGGCTACACCTTC
TRBD1,.,TRBV2,TRBJ1-5,CASRIDRVSQPQHF,TGTGCCAGCAGGATCGACAGGGTGAGTCAGCCCCAGCATTTT
TRBD1,few,TRBV2,TRBJ1-1,CASRGQGPSFF,TGTGCCAGCAGGGGACAGGGGCCATCTTTCTTT
.,.,TRBV7-2,TRBJ2-7,CASSPMESASYEQYF,TGTGCCAGCAGCCCTATGGAGTCAGCATCCTACGAGCAGTACTTC
.,.,TRBV27,TRBJ1-1,CASSFRGASEAFF,TGTGCCAGCAGTTTCAGAGGGGCCTCTGAAGCTTTCTTT
TRBD2,.,TRBV6-1,TRBJ2-3,CASSGPSGRAMSTDTQYF,TGTGCCAGCAGTGGTCCTAGCGGGAGGGCGATGTCGACAGATACGCAGTATTTT
.,.,TRBV18,TRBJ1-2,CASSPSLYGYTF,TGTGCCAGCTCACCGAGCCTCTATGGCTACACCTTC
.,.,TRBV4-2,TRBJ2-1,CASSQEGQTGREQFF,TGTGCCAGCAGCCAAGAGGGCCAGACGGGCCGTGAGCAGTTCTTC
.,once,TRBV11-1,TRBJ2-1,CASSSLGNEQFF,TGTGCCAGCAGCTCACTAGGGAATGAGCAGTTCTTC
.,.,TRBV3-1/TRBV3-2,TRBJ2-7,CASSPDATGGVGYEQYF,TGTGCCAGCAGCCCGGACGCGACAGGCGGCGTTGGTTACGAGCAGTACTTC
TRBD2,.,TRBV5-1,TRBJ2-1,CASSLSGGLSSYNEQFF,TGCGCCAGCAGTCTTAGCGGGGGGCTAAGCTCCTACAATGAGCAGTTCTTC
.,few,TRBV30,TRBJ1-5,CAWSGRINNQPQHF,TGTGCCTGGAGTGGGCGGATTAACAATCAGCCCCAGCATTTT
TRBD2,.,TRBV4-3,TRBJ2-3,CASSQAAGADTQYF,TGCGCCAGCAGCCAGGCTGCGGGAGCAGATACGCAGTATTTT
.,.,TRBV3-1/TRBV3-2,TRBJ1-1,CASSSGVGLAFF,TGTGCCAGCAGCTCGGGGGTAGGGCTAGCTTTCTTT
.,.,TRBV7-9,TRBJ1-5,CASSLAQAGGLNSNQPQHF,TGTGCCAGCAGCTTAGCGCAGGCGGGGGGCCTAAATAGCAATCAGCCCCAGCATTTT
.,.,TRBV18,TRBJ1-1,CASSQNQGLLNTEAFF,TGTGCCAGCTCACAGAATCAAGGCCTGTTGAACACTGAAGCTTTCTTT
.,few,TRBV27,TRBJ2-2,CASSLSLLAGELFF,TGTGCCAGCAGTTTATCACTGTTAGCCGGGGAGCTGTTTTTT
.,.,TRBV28,TRBJ2-5,CASSSQGVETQYF,TGTGCCAGCAGTTCTCAAGGGGTAGAGACCCAGTACTTC
TRBD1,.,TRBV13,TRBJ2-3,CASSWTDRAESVSDTQYF,TGTGCCAGCAGCTGGACCGACAGGGCCGAATCTGTCTCAGATACGCAGTATTTT
TRBD2,.,TRBV4-1,TRBJ2-1,CASSQEVAGGLDEQFF,TGCGCCAGCAGCCAAGAGGTAGCGGGGGGGCTCGATGAGCAGTTCTTC
TRBD1,few,TRBV4-3,TRBJ2-7,CASSQEYSRQGSYEQYF,TGCGCCAGCAGCCAAGAATATAGTCGACAGGGCTCCTACGAGCAGTACTTC
.,.,TRBV5-4,TRBJ2-7,CASSWETGGHYEQYF,TGTGCCAGCAGCTGGGAAACGGGCGGACACTACGAGCAGTACTTC
.,.,TRBV6-4,TRBJ1-5,CASSDNFVPINQPQHF,TGTGCCAGCAGTGATAACTTCGTACCGATCAATCAGCCCCAGCATTTT
.,few,TRBV10-3,TRBJ2-1,CAISASRGENNEQFF,TGTGCCATCAGTGCGTCCCGAGGTGAGAACAATGAGCAGTTCTTC
.,.,TRBV5-8,TRBJ2-1,CASALMVAGNEQFF,TGTGCCAGCGCGCTCATGGTGGCTGGCAATGAGCAGTTCTTC